This passage covers 9 T cell receptor beta chains from one sample sequenced in a study of CD8+ T cells in alopecia areata (dated by TCRdb to between 2017 and 2018). The time point label, as the study defines it: around 28 days on oral tofacitinib. This specimen's treatment or condition label, per the study, means: oral pan-JAK inhibitor, 5-10 mg twice daily. The method was the immunoSEQ multiplex PCR assay. To provide template for TCR sequencing, every sample had RNA extracted and reverse transcribed into cDNA. TCRdb stores this immuneACCESS table with in-frame sequences only. Part of the clones is absent; in the studies checked, under half of the shortfall reflects unresolved V genes, and no reason is known for the rest. The sample table contains about 190,000 clones; only one count was recorded for approximately 56% of them. Clones ranked in the top ten supply over 0.55% of the sample. Sequenced here: CD4+ T cells sorted from blood, sampled at week 4, from a patient treated with tofacitinib. The receptors were sampled from a human donor with alopecia areata.

CDR3 protein: CALLRGNTEAFF. Written as DNA, the CDR3 is TGTGCCTTACTCAGGGGGAACACTGAAGCTTTCTTT. The chain employs TRBV30 and TRBJ1-1; tentative D call: TRBD1 (6 bases). The CDR3 loop spans 12 amino acids. Germline-derived CDR1 and CDR2 are GTSNPN and SVGIG (reference sequence). The germline V and J ends were trimmed by 7 bases and 1 base, with 10 bases remaining between them.

This clone appeared once. The chain has TRBV5-1 and TRBJ2-3, with D perhaps matching TRBD2 (6 bases). Germline assignment: CDR1 SGHRS and CDR2 YFSETQ. V was shortened by 6 bases and J by 6 bases, with 17 bases between the two germline ends. This CDR3 is 14 amino acids long. The CDR3: CASTPSARGDTQYF. CDR3 nucleotide sequence: TGCGCCAGCACCCCCAGCGCCCGGGGGGATACGCAGTATTTT.

V and J are TRBV29-1 and TRBJ2-6, with D uncertain. CDR1 and CDR2 (germline): SQVTM, ANQGSEA. The CDR3 is 14 residues long. V lost 5 bases, J lost 0 bases, and 8 bases lay in between. The CDR3 nucleotides read TGCAGCGTTAGCAGCCGCTCTGGGGCCAACGTCCTGACTTTC. It translates to CSVSSRSGANVLTF.

In DNA form, the CDR3 reads TGTGCCAGCAAGGCAGGACAAGAGACCCAGTACTTC. This gives the protein CASKAGQETQYF. This rearrangement joins TRBV21-1 to TRBJ2-5; the listed D gene, TRBD1, was not tested against the DNA. TRBV21-1 is assigned pseudogene status. CDR3 size: 12 residues.

The sample holds a few counts of this clone. This CDR3 is also generated by other DNA sequences in the sample. The V gene is TRBV7-2, the J gene TRBJ1-2; D may be TRBD1 (5 bases). Germline V gene data show CDR1 as SGHTA and CDR2 as FQGNSA. The V end was cut by 1 base, the J end by 4 bases, with 19 bases between. This CDR3 region has 17 residues. CDR3 amino acids: CASSLERRQGQGYGYTF. The DNA of the CDR3 is TGTGCCAGCAGCTTAGAGAGGCGGCAGGGTCAGGGCTATGGCTACACCTTC. Variable domain in full (rest from reference TRBV7-2 and TRBJ1-2): GAGVSQSPSNKVTEKGKDVELRCDPISGHTALYWYRQSLGQGLEFLIYFQGNSAPDKSGLPSDRFSAERTGGSVSTLTIQRTQQEDSAVYLCASSLERRQGQGYGYTFGSGTRLTVV.

In this sample, this clone turned up a few times. This chain links TRBV29-1 with TRBJ2-2; TRBD1 matches 9 bases. This CDR3 has 15 residues. Germline values: CDR1 SQVTM, CDR2 ANQGSEA. V lost 5 bases to trimming and J lost 6 bases; unmatched junction nucleotides: 10. CDR3: CSVSTGGGYAGELFF. CDR3 nucleotide sequence: TGCAGCGTTAGCACAGGGGGCGGTTATGCCGGGGAGCTGTTTTTT.

This clone has a single count. The chain recombines TRBV2 with TRBJ1-5, with D uncertain. Trimming took 9 bases from V and 6 from J, leaving 15 bases between them. This CDR3 has 13 amino acids. The germline V gene has CDR1 SNHLY and CDR2 FYNNEI. Written as DNA, the CDR3 is TGTGCCAGTACCGCTTCGCCCAGTCAGCCCCAGCATTTT. It is translated as CASTASPSQPQHF.

The genes are TRBV7-9 and TRBJ1-2; D unclear. CDR3 length: 14 residues. Germline V CDR1 and CDR2: SEHNR, FQNEAQ (reference sequence). V gave up 5 bases and J gave up 4 bases, with 14 bases separating them. DNA of the CDR3: TGTGCCAGCAGCACCCCAAGGCTTCTCTATGGCTACACCTTC. Protein sequence: CASSTPRLLYGYTF.

The rearrangement uses TRBV2 and TRBJ2-7; D is unresolved. Germline CDR1 and CDR2: SNHLY and FYNNEI. The CDR3 has 11 amino acids. Deletions cut 7 bases from V and 4 bases from J, with 8 bases between. CDR3 nucleotide sequence: TGTGCCAGCAAGGTAGAATACGAGCAGTACTTC. Its translation is CASKVEYEQYF. The variable domain in full, with the rest retrieved from reference TRBV2 and TRBJ2-7, is EPEVTQTPSHQVTQMGQEVILRCVPISNHLYFYWYRQILGQKVEFLVSFYNNEISEKSEIFDDQFSVERPDGSNFTLKIRSTKLEDSAMYFCASKVEYEQYFGPGTRLTVT.